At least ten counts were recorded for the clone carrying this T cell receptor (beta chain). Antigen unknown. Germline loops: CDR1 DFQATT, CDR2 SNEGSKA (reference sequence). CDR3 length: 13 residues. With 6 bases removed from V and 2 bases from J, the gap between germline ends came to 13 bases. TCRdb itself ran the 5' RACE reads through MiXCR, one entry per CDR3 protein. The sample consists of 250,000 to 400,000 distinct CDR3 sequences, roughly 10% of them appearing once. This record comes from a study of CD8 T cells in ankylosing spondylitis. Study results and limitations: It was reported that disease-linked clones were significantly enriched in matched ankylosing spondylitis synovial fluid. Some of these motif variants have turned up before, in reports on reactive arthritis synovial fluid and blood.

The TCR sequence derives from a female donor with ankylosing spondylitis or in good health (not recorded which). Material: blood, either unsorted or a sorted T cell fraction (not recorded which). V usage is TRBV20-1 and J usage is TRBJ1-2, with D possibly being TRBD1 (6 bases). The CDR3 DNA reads TGCAGTGCGACGGGGGGGGCCAACTATGGCTACACCTTC. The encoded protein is CSATGGANYGYTF.